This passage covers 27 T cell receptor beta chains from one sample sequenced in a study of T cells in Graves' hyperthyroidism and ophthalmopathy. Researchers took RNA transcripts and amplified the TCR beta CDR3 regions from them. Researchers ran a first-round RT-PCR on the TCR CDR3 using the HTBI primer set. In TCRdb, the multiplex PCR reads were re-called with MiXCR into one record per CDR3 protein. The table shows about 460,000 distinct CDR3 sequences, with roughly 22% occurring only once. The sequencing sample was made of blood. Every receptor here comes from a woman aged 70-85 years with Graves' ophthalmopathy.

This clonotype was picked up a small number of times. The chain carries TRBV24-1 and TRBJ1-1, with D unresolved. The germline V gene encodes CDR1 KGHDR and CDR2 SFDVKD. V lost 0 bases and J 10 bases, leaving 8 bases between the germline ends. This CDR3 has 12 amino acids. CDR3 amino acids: CATSDLGLRAFF. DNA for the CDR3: TGTGCCACCAGTGATTTGGGGCTGAGAGCTTTCTTT.

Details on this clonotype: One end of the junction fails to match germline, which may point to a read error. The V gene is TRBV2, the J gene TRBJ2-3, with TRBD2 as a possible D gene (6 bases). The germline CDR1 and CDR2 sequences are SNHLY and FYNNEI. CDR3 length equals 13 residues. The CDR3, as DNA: TGTGCCTGCAGGGACGGGAGTGGGCATACGCAGTATTTT. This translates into CACRDGSGHTQYF.

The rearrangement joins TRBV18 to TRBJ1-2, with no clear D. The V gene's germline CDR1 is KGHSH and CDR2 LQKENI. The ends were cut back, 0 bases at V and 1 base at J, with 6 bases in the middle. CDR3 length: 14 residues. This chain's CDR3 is CASSPPNDNYGYTF. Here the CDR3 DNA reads TGTGCCAGCTCACCACCGAATGATAACTATGGCTACACCTTC.

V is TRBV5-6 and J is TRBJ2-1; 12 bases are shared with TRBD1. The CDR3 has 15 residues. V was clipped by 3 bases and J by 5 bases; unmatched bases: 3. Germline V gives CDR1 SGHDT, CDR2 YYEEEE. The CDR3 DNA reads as TGTGCCAGCAGCTGGGACAGGGGGCCTCACAATGAGCAGTTCTTC. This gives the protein CASSWDRGPHNEQFF. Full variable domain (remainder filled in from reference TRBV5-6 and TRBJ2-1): DAGVTQSPTHLIKTRGQQVTLRCSPKSGHDTVSWYQQALGQGPQFIFQYYEEEERQRGNFPDRFSGHQFPNYSSELNVNALLLGDSALYLCASSWDRGPHNEQFFGPGTRLTVL.

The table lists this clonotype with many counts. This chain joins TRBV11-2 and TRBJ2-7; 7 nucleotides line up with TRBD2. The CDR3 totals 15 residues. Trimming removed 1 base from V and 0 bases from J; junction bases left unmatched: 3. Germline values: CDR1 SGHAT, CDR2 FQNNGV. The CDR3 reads CASSLVGGSSYEQYF. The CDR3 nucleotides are TGTGCCAGCAGCTTAGTCGGCGGGAGCTCCTACGAGCAGTACTTC.

The CDR3 loop reads CASKALDGGGKELFF. CDR3 bases: TGCGCCAGCAAGGCCCTCGACGGCGGGGGGAAAGAGCTGTTTTTT. The chain combines TRBV5-1 with TRBJ2-2, with 8 bases fitting TRBD2. V lost 6 bases, J lost 11 bases, and 15 bases stayed unmatched. The CDR3 has 15 residues. The germline V gene has CDR1 SGHRS and CDR2 YFSETQ.

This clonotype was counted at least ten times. In DNA, the CDR3 is TGTGCCACCAGCACCCGACTAGCGGGAGGTAATGAGCAGTTCTTC. Its translation is CATSTRLAGGNEQFF. The chain joins TRBV15 to TRBJ2-1, with TRBD2 matching over 13 bases. The junction had 4 bases not matched to a gene; V was cut back by 4 bases and J by 7 bases. The CDR3 covers 15 residues. Germline V lookup: CDR1 LNHNV, CDR2 YYDKDF (reference sequence).

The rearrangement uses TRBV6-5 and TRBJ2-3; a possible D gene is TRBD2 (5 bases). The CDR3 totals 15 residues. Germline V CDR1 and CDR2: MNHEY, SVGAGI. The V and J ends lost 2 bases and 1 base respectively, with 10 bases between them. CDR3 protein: CASSYPTRGTDTQYF. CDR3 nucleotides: TGTGCCAGCAGTTACCCTACTAGGGGCACAGATACGCAGTATTTT.

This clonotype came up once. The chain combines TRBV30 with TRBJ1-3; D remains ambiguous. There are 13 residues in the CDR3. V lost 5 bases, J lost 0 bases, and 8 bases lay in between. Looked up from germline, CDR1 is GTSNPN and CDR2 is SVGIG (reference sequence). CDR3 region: CAWALISGNTIYF. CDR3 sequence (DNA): TGTGCCTGGGCACTCATCTCTGGAAACACCATATATTTT.

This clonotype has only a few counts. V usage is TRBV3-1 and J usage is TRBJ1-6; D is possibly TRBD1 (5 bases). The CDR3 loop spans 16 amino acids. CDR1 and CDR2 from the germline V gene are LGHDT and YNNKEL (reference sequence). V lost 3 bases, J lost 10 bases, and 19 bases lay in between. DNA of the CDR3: TGTGCCAGCAGCCAGCAATCCACAGGTCGGGGGTCACCCCTCCACTTT. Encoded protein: CASSQQSTGRGSPLHF.

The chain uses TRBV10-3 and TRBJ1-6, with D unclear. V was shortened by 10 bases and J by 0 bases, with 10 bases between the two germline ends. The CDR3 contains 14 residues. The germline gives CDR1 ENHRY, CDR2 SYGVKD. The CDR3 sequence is CATRSSSYNSPLHF. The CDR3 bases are TGTGCCACCAGAAGTAGCTCCTATAATTCACCCCTCCACTTT.

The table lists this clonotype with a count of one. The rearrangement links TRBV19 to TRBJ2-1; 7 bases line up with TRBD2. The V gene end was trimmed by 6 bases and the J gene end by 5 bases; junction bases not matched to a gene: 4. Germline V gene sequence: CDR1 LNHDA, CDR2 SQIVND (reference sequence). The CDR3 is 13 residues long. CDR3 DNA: TGTGCCAGTAGGCTAGCGGCCAACAATGAGCAGTTCTTC. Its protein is CASRLAANNEQFF.

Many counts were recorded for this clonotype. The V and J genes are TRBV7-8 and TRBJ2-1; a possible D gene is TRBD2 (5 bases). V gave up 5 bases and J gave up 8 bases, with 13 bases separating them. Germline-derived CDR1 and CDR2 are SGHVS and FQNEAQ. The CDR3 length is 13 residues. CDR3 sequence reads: CASSPTRMDEQFF. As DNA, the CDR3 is TGTGCCAGCAGCCCCACTAGAATGGATGAGCAGTTCTTC.

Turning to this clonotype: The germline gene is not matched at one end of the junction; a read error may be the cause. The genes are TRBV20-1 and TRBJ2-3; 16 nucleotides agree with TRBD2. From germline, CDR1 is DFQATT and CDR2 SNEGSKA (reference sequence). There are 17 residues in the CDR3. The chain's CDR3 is CSARAGTSGRAPDTQYF. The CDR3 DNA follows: TGCAGTGCCAGAGCCGGGACTAGCGGGAGGGCCCCTGATACGCAGTATTTT.

In DNA, the CDR3 is TGTGCCAGCAGTAACCTAGCGGGAGGACCTAATGAGCAGTTCTTC. Protein product: CASSNLAGGPNEQFF. V usage is TRBV6-5 and J usage is TRBJ2-1, with 11 bases that match TRBD2. The V segment lost 5 bases and the J segment 7 bases; nucleotides outside the gene matches: 7. Germline V gene lookup returns CDR1 MNHEY and CDR2 SVGAGI. The CDR3 extends over 15 amino acids.

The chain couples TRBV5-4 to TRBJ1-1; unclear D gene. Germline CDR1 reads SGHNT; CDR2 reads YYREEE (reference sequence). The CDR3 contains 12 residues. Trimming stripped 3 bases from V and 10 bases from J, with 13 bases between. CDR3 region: CASSYKAAGAFF. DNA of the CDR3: TGTGCCAGCAGCTATAAGGCTGCGGGAGCTTTCTTT.

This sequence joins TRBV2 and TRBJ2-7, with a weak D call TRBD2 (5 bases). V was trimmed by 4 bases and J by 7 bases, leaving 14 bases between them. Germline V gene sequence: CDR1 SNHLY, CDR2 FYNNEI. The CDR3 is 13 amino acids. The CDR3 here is CASSGTLSGEQYF. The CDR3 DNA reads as TGTGCCAGCAGTGGGACTCTCTCGGGGGAGCAGTACTTC.

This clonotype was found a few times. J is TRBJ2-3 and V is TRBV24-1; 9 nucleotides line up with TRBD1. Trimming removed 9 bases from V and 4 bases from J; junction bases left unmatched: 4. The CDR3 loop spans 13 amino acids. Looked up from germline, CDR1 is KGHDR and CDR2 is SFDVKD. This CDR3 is CATGQGFADTQYF. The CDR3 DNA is TGTGCCACCGGACAGGGGTTCGCAGATACGCAGTATTTT.

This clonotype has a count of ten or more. CDR3 amino acids: CASSWGDRAAYEQYF. The CDR3 DNA sequence: TGCGCCAGCAGCTGGGGGGACAGGGCTGCCTACGAGCAGTACTTC. The J gene is TRBJ2-7, the V gene TRBV5-1; TRBD1 matches 9 bases. Trimming at V came to 3 bases and at J to 2 bases, leaving 6 bases not matched to a gene. This CDR3 contains 15 residues. Germline V gene data show CDR1 as SGHRS and CDR2 as YFSETQ. The full variable domain, with the rest looked up from reference TRBV5-1 and TRBJ2-7, is KAGVTQTPRYLIKTRGQQVTLSCSPISGHRSVSWYQQTPGQGLQFLFEYFSETQRNKGNFPGRFSGRQFSNSRSEMNVSTLELGDSALYLCASSWGDRAAYEQYFGPGTRLTVT.

CDR3: CASSNKLTGGAYNEQFF. Here the CDR3 DNA reads TGTGCCAGTAGTAATAAACTCACAGGGGGCGCCTACAATGAGCAGTTCTTC. V is TRBV19 and J is TRBJ2-1, with 9 bases identical to TRBD1. There are 17 residues in the CDR3. J lost 2 bases, V lost 4 bases, and 9 bases had no gene match. Germline CDR1 reads LNHDA; CDR2 reads SQIVND (reference sequence).

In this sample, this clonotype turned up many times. CDR3 sequence (DNA): TGTGCCAGCACCCTAGGGGGACAGGGTAACGGAGAGACCCAGTACTTC. Its translation is CASTLGGQGNGETQYF. J is TRBJ2-5 and V is TRBV7-9; 9 positions match TRBD1. Germline V lookup: CDR1 SEHNR, CDR2 FQNEAQ (reference sequence). The CDR3 runs to 16 residues. V lost 7 bases and J lost 4; bases outside the gene matches: 13.

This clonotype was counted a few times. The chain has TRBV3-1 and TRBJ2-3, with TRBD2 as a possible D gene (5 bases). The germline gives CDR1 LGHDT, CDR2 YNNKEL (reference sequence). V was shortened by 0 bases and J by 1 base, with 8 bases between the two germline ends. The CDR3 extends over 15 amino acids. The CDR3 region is CASSQEVSGTDTQYF. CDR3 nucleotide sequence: TGTGCCAGCAGCCAAGAGGTTAGCGGCACAGATACGCAGTATTTT.

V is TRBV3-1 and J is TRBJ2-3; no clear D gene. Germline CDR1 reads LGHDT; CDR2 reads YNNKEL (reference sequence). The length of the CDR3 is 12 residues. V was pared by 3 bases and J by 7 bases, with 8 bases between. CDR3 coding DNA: TGTGCCAGCAGCCAGGTTACGTATACGCAGTATTTT. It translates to CASSQVTYTQYF.

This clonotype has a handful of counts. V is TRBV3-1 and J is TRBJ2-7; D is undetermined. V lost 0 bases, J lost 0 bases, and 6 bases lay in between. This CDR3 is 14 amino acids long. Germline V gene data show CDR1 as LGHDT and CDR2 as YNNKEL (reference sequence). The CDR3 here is CASSQEPSSYEQYF. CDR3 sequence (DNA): TGTGCCAGCAGCCAAGAACCGAGCTCCTACGAGCAGTACTTC.

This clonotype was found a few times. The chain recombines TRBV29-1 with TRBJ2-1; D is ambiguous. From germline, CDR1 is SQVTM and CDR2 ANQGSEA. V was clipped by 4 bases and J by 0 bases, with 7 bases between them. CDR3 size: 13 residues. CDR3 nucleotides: TGCAGCGTTGTTACTGGCTCCTACAATGAGCAGTTCTTC. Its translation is CSVVTGSYNEQFF.

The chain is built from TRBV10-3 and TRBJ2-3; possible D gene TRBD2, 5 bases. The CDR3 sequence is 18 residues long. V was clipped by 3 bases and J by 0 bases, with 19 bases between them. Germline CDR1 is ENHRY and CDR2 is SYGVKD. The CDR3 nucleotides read TGTGCCATCAGTGACACCCTCTTCTGGACGGGGAGCACAGATACGCAGTATTTT. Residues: CAISDTLFWTGSTDTQYF.

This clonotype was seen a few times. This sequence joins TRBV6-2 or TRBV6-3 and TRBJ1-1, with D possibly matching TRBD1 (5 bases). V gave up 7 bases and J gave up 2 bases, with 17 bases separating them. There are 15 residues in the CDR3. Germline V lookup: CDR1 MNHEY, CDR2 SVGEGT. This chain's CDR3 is CASTALRGSNTEAFF. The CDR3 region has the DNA TGTGCCAGCACCGCGTTACGGGGGTCCAACACTGAAGCTTTCTTT.